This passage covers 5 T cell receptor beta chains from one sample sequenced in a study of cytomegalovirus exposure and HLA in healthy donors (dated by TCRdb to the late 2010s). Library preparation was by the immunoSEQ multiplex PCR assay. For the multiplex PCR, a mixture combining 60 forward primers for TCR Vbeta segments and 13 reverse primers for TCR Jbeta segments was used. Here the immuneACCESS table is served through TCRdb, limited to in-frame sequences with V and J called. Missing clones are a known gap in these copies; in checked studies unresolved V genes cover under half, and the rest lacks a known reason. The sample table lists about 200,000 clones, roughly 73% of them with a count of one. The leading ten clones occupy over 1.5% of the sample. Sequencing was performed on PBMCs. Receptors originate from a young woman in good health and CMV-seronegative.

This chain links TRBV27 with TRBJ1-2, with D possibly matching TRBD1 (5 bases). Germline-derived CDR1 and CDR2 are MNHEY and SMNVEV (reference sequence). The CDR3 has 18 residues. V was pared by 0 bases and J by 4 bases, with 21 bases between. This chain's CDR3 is CASSLSVIQARGGYGYTF. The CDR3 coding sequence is TGTGCCAGCAGTTTATCGGTCATTCAGGCGAGGGGAGGCTATGGCTACACCTTC.

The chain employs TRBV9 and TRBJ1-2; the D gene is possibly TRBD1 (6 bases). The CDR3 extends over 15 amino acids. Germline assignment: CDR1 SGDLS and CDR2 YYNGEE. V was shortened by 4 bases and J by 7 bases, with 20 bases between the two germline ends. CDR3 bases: TGTGCCAGCAGCCCAAGTCAGGGGCCCGGTGGTGGCTACACCTTC. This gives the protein CASSPSQGPGGGYTF.

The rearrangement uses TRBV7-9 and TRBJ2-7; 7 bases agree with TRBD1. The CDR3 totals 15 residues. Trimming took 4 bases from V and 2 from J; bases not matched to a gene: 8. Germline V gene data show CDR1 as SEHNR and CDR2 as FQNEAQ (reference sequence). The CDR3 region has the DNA TGTGCCAGCAGCTCAGGGACAGCTTCCACCTACGAGCAGTACTTC. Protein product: CASSSGTASTYEQYF.

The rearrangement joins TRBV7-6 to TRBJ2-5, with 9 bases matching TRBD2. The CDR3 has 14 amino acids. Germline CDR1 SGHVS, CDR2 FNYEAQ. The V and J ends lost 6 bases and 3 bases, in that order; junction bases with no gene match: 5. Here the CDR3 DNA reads TGTGCCAGCAGAACGACTAGCGGAAAAGAGACCCAGTACTTC. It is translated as CASRTTSGKETQYF.

DNA of the CDR3: TGTGCCAGCCACTTGGGCTTCCAAGAGACCCAGTACTTC. Translation: CASHLGFQETQYF. This sequence joins TRBV2 and TRBJ2-5; D is unclear. Trimming shortened V by 8 bases and J by 1 base, and 11 bases separated the two germline ends. The CDR3 runs to 13 residues. Germline V gene sequence: CDR1 SNHLY, CDR2 FYNNEI.